Described below is a single T cell receptor (beta chain) sequence and its context. Its antigen is unknown. The record originates from a study of T cells in Graves' hyperthyroidism and ophthalmopathy. Study-level findings and limits: Ophthalmopathy could be told apart from stable hyperthyroidism with a 13 V-J model. The model forecast ophthalmopathy, anticipating it by a median about 6.5 months before onset. Most expanded thyroid clonotypes above 0.001 recurred in blood.

Clinical symptoms, serum thyroxine and TRAb, thyroid ultrasound and orbital computed tomography together formed the diagnostic basis. Amplification of TCR beta CDR3 regions was performed using RNA transcripts as template. HTBI primers were used for first-round RT-PCR of the TCR CDR3. Using its own MiXCR run on the multiplex PCR reads, TCRdb lists one record per CDR3 protein. Here the sample spans 480,000 or so distinct CDR3 sequences, under 15% being singletons. The CDR3 is 16 amino acids. The germline CDR1 and CDR2 sequences are SEHNR and FQNEAQ (reference sequence). The V end lost 5 bases, the J end lost 4 bases, and 18 bases lay between the germline ends.

What was sequenced was blood. The clonotype was recovered from a woman aged 18 to 35 with Graves' hyperthyroidism. This chain links TRBV7-9 with TRBJ2-1, with a tentative D call TRBD1 (6 bases). Here the CDR3 DNA reads TGTGCCAGCAGCCCTACTTGGGGGCAAGGTTACAATGAGCAGTTCTTC. Translating it yields CASSPTWGQGYNEQFF.